Listed below are T cell receptor beta chains from one sample, sequenced in a study of post-analysis software for immune sequencing data. TCRdb called the PCR reads again in MiXCR, with one record for every CDR3 protein. Among over 150,000 distinct CDR3 sequences listed, roughly 31% were seen once. Sequencing was carried out using blood. The receptors were sampled from a girl aged 5-17 years with multiple sclerosis. Both conserved end residues are part of each CDR3. A D gene is named only where the DNA matches it firmly. The size field is filled for only some rows; it gives once, few, many or a size class.

j_gene: TRBJ2-1; v_gene: TRBV12-5; abundance: NA; d_gene: TRBD2; CDR3nt: TGTGCTAGTGGTCCCCCGGGACTAGCGGGAGTGGGAGAGCAGTTCTTC; CDR3aa: CASGPPGLAGVGEQFF
j_gene: TRBJ2-4; v_gene: TRBV9; abundance: once; d_gene: NA; CDR3nt: TGTGCCAGCAGCCCGGGAAAAAACATTCAGTACTTC; CDR3aa: CASSPGKNIQYF
j_gene: TRBJ1-2; v_gene: TRBV7-8; abundance: many; d_gene: NA; CDR3nt: TGTGCCAGCAGCTCCAACGGTCCCAACTATGGCTACACCTTC; CDR3aa: CASSSNGPNYGYTF
j_gene: TRBJ2-7; v_gene: TRBV20-1; abundance: many; d_gene: NA; CDR3nt: TGCAGTGCTGCTGAGGTACGCGGGCTTATCTCCTACGAGCAGTACTTC; CDR3aa: CSAAEVRGLISYEQYF
j_gene: TRBJ2-7; v_gene: TRBV30; abundance: NA; d_gene: NA; CDR3nt: TGTGCCTGGAGGGACCACTACGAGCAGTACTTC; CDR3aa: CAWRDHYEQYF
j_gene: TRBJ2-1; v_gene: TRBV15; abundance: NA; d_gene: NA; CDR3nt: TGTGCCACCAGCGGGGTCGGGCGGGACTACAATGAGCAGTTCTTC; CDR3aa: CATSGVGRDYNEQFF
j_gene: TRBJ2-3; v_gene: TRBV30; abundance: few; d_gene: TRBD2; CDR3nt: TGTGCCTGGAATCTGATGGCGGGAGCCACAGATACGCAGTATTTT; CDR3aa: CAWNLMAGATDTQYF
j_gene: TRBJ1-5; v_gene: TRBV27; abundance: NA; d_gene: NA; CDR3nt: TGTGCCAGCAGTATAACAGGTGGTCGGCCCCAGCATTTT; CDR3aa: CASSITGGRPQHF
j_gene: TRBJ1-4; v_gene: TRBV5-8; abundance: NA; d_gene: TRBD1; CDR3nt: TGTGCCAGCAGCCTACCAGGGACAGCCAAGGGTGAAAAACTGTTTTTT; CDR3aa: CASSLPGTAKGEKLFF
j_gene: TRBJ1-1; v_gene: TRBV3-1; abundance: NA; d_gene: TRBD1; CDR3nt: TGTGCCAGCAGCCAAGGGAGCGGGCAACAGGGGCGAGCTTTCTTT; CDR3aa: CASSQGSGQQGRAFF
j_gene: TRBJ1-4; v_gene: TRBV28; abundance: few; d_gene: NA; CDR3nt: TGTGCCAGCAGTCCAACAGGGAAATGGAATGAAAAACTGTTTTTT; CDR3aa: CASSPTGKWNEKLFF
j_gene: TRBJ1-1; v_gene: TRBV10-3; abundance: few; d_gene: NA; CDR3nt: TGTGCCATCAGTGAGCGGGGACGGCAGAACACTGAAGCTTTCTTT; CDR3aa: CAISERGRQNTEAFF
j_gene: TRBJ1-5; v_gene: TRBV20-1; abundance: few; d_gene: TRBD1; CDR3nt: TGCAGTGCTCGACAGGGAACTTATCAGCCCCAGCATTTT; CDR3aa: CSARQGTYQPQHF
j_gene: TRBJ2-3; v_gene: TRBV28; abundance: many; d_gene: NA; CDR3nt: TGTGCCAGCAGTTTGGCCGGGAAACTAAATACGCAGTATTTT; CDR3aa: CASSLAGKLNTQYF
j_gene: TRBJ2-1; v_gene: TRBV5-1; abundance: few; d_gene: NA; CDR3nt: TGCGCCAGCGCTCTAGGACTTAACAATGAGCAGTTCTTC; CDR3aa: CASALGLNNEQFF
j_gene: TRBJ2-5; v_gene: TRBV28; abundance: few; d_gene: NA; CDR3nt: TGTGCCAGCAGTCGCGGTGGGGGCCGCTTCCAAGAGACCCAGTACTTC; CDR3aa: CASSRGGGRFQETQYF
j_gene: TRBJ2-7; v_gene: TRBV4-1; abundance: many; d_gene: TRBD2; CDR3nt: TGCGCCAGCAGCCCGGGGCCCGGACTAGCGGGGTCCTACGAGCAGTACTTC; CDR3aa: CASSPGPGLAGSYEQYF
j_gene: TRBJ1-1; v_gene: TRBV7-9; abundance: few; d_gene: NA; CDR3nt: TGTGCCAGCAGCTGGGGGGAAAACACTGAAGCTTTCTTT; CDR3aa: CASSWGENTEAFF
j_gene: TRBJ2-5; v_gene: TRBV12-3/TRBV12-4; abundance: many; d_gene: NA; CDR3nt: TGTGCCAGCAGTTTAAGGCAGGGGCCCCTCCCAGAGACCCAGTACTTC; CDR3aa: CASSLRQGPLPETQYF
j_gene: TRBJ2-1; v_gene: TRBV7-6; abundance: many; d_gene: TRBD2; CDR3nt: TGTGCCAGCAGCTTAGCGGGAGGGAATGAGCAGTTCTTC; CDR3aa: CASSLAGGNEQFF
j_gene: TRBJ1-2; v_gene: TRBV12-3/TRBV12-4; abundance: many; d_gene: NA; CDR3nt: TGTGCCAGCAATTTTGGAGACGGAGGCTACACCTTC; CDR3aa: CASNFGDGGYTF
j_gene: TRBJ2-2; v_gene: TRBV6-4; abundance: NA; d_gene: TRBD2; CDR3nt: TGTGCCAGCAGCCCGTATACTACGGGGGGCGGGGAGCTGTTTTTT; CDR3aa: CASSPYTTGGGELFF
j_gene: TRBJ2-1; v_gene: TRBV2; abundance: NA; d_gene: NA; CDR3nt: TGTGCCAGCAGTAACGTGGAGCAGTTCTTC; CDR3aa: CASSNVEQFF
j_gene: TRBJ2-7; v_gene: TRBV5-1; abundance: many; d_gene: TRBD1; CDR3nt: TGCGCCAGCAGCCAACAGGGGGAGGCCTACGAGCAGTACTTC; CDR3aa: CASSQQGEAYEQYF
j_gene: TRBJ1-6; v_gene: TRBV9; abundance: NA; d_gene: NA; CDR3nt: TGTGCCAGCAGCTCCAGTGGGAATTCACCCCTCCACTTT; CDR3aa: CASSSSGNSPLHF
j_gene: TRBJ2-7; v_gene: TRBV4-1; abundance: once; d_gene: NA; CDR3nt: TGCGCCAGCAGCCAAGGGACCGACACTAGCCTCTACGAGCAGTACTTC; CDR3aa: CASSQGTDTSLYEQYF
j_gene: TRBJ1-3; v_gene: TRBV20-1; abundance: NA; d_gene: NA; CDR3nt: TGCAGTGCTCCACGACCCGGGACTTCTGGAAACACCATATATTTT; CDR3aa: CSAPRPGTSGNTIYF
j_gene: TRBJ2-5; v_gene: TRBV7-2; abundance: NA; d_gene: TRBD2; CDR3nt: TGTGCCAGCAGCTTTTCTAGCGGAAGAGAGACCCAGTACTTC; CDR3aa: CASSFSSGRETQYF
j_gene: TRBJ2-1; v_gene: TRBV7-3; abundance: NA; d_gene: TRBD2; CDR3nt: TGTGCCAGCAGCTTTGACGCGGGAGGGCCAAGAAATGAGCAGTTCTTC; CDR3aa: CASSFDAGGPRNEQFF
j_gene: TRBJ1-5; v_gene: TRBV20-1; abundance: few; d_gene: NA; CDR3nt: TGCAGTGCTTATAGGGGGGGGCTAGGTAGCAATCAGCCCCAGCATTTT; CDR3aa: CSAYRGGLGSNQPQHF
j_gene: TRBJ1-2; v_gene: TRBV5-1; abundance: few; d_gene: NA; CDR3nt: TGCGCCAGCAGCTTGAGTTCCGGGAACTATGGCTACACCTTC; CDR3aa: CASSLSSGNYGYTF
j_gene: TRBJ2-7; v_gene: TRBV27; abundance: many; d_gene: NA; CDR3nt: TGTGCCAGCAGCATCACGGCTTGGGGCGAGCAGTACTTC; CDR3aa: CASSITAWGEQYF
j_gene: TRBJ2-5; v_gene: TRBV6-5; abundance: NA; d_gene: NA; CDR3nt: TGTGCCAGCAGTTACTCGTACCAAGAGACCCAGTACTTC; CDR3aa: CASSYSYQETQYF
j_gene: TRBJ2-3; v_gene: TRBV7-2; abundance: NA; d_gene: NA; CDR3nt: TGTGCCAGCAGCTCAAAATCAAGGACACCCGTGGATACGCAGTATTTT; CDR3aa: CASSSKSRTPVDTQYF
j_gene: TRBJ1-2; v_gene: TRBV5-1; abundance: many; d_gene: TRBD1; CDR3nt: TGCGCCAGCAGCTTGGAGCCCGGGACAGTCTATGGCTACACCTTC; CDR3aa: CASSLEPGTVYGYTF
j_gene: TRBJ1-5; v_gene: TRBV3-1; abundance: NA; d_gene: NA; CDR3nt: TGTGCCAGCAGCCAGGGGCTAGGGAGCGCGATCAATCAGCCCCGGCATTTT; CDR3aa: CASSQGLGSAINQPRHF
j_gene: TRBJ2-1; v_gene: TRBV28; abundance: many; d_gene: TRBD2; CDR3nt: TGTGCCAGCAGAACGGGGGGACCTAGCGGGACCTACAATGAGCAGTTCTTC; CDR3aa: CASRTGGPSGTYNEQFF
j_gene: TRBJ1-5; v_gene: TRBV5-1; abundance: NA; d_gene: NA; CDR3nt: TGCGCCAGCAGCTTGGCAGGGAATAGCAGTCAGCCCCAGCATTTT; CDR3aa: CASSLAGNSSQPQHF
j_gene: TRBJ2-3; v_gene: TRBV7-9; abundance: few; d_gene: TRBD1; CDR3nt: TGTGCCAGCTTACAGGGGCGGGTCACAGATACGCAGTATTTT; CDR3aa: CASLQGRVTDTQYF
j_gene: TRBJ2-1; v_gene: TRBV27; abundance: NA; d_gene: TRBD2; CDR3nt: TGTGCCAGCAGCCGCGTATTCGGGACTAGCTTAATCGATGAGCAGTTCTTC; CDR3aa: CASSRVFGTSLIDEQFF
j_gene: TRBJ1-6; v_gene: TRBV25-1; abundance: few; d_gene: NA; CDR3nt: TGTGCCAGCACAACAAGTGCCAACTCACCCCTCCACTTT; CDR3aa: CASTTSANSPLHF